A selection of T cell receptor beta chains follows, all from one sample in a study of post-analysis software for immune sequencing data. TCRdb analysed the PCR reads with MiXCR anew, one entry per CDR3 protein. The sample yields fewer than 600,000 distinct CDR3 sequences, roughly 45% seen once. Sequenced sample: blood. These receptors were obtained from a girl aged 5-17 years with multiple sclerosis. CDR3s include the opening cysteine and the closing phenylalanine or tryptophan. The D gene is left open where the match is weak. The size of a clone is reported for some rows only, either as once, few or many, or as a class for expanded clones.

clone size,J gene,V gene,D gene,CDR3 length,CDR3 DNA,CDR3 protein
-,TRBJ2-7,TRBV25-1,-,13,TGTGCCAGCAGTGAATGGGAAGCCTACGAGCAGTACTTC,CASSEWEAYEQYF
-,TRBJ2-5,TRBV10-3,TRBD1,17,TGTGCCATCAGTGAGTCGACGGCTACAGGGGGCGAGGAGACCCAGTACTTC,CAISESTATGGEETQYF
-,TRBJ2-3,TRBV20-1,TRBD2,14,TGCAGTGCCCTGGGACTAGGAGGCACAGATACGCAGTATTTT,CSALGLGGTDTQYF
few,TRBJ2-7,TRBV20-1,-,15,TGCAGTGCTAGTCATTTCCAGACCACCGCCTACGAGCAGTACTTC,CSASHFQTTAYEQYF
-,TRBJ2-1,TRBV30,TRBD1,14,TGTGCCTGGAGTGGAGGACAGGGGAACAATGAGCAGTTCTTC,CAWSGGQGNNEQFF
-,TRBJ2-4,TRBV6-1,TRBD2,15,TGTGCCAGCAGTAGGTCGGGGGGTGTCAAAAACATTCAGTACTTC,CASSRSGGVKNIQYF
many,TRBJ2-6,TRBV5-5,TRBD1,14,TGTGCCAGCAGCTTTAGGGGGCAGAACAACGTCCTGACTTTC,CASSFRGQNNVLTF
-,TRBJ1-4,TRBV9,-,16,TGTGCCAGCAGCCCCTCCGTTTTTGCAACTAATGAAAAACTGTTTTTT,CASSPSVFATNEKLFF
-,TRBJ1-2,TRBV12-3/TRBV12-4,-,13,TGTGCCAGCAGTTTTAACCGTAACTATGGCTACACCTTC,CASSFNRNYGYTF
-,TRBJ2-1,TRBV20-1,-,16,TGCAGTGCTAGAGATAGAGGGGACTGGACCTACAATGAGCAGTTCTTC,CSARDRGDWTYNEQFF
-,TRBJ2-5,TRBV6-1,-,12,TGTGCCAGCAGTGAAGCCTCCCCCACCCAGTACTTC,CASSEASPTQYF
-,TRBJ2-7,TRBV28,TRBD1,14,TGTGCCAGCACTCCCGGGACAGCAACCTACGAGCAGTACTTC,CASTPGTATYEQYF
few,TRBJ1-2,TRBV6-6,TRBD1,13,TGTGCCAGCAGTTACGGACAGGGGGGTGGCTACACCTTC,CASSYGQGGGYTF
-,TRBJ1-4,TRBV9,-,16,TGTGCCAGCAGCGTAGCAGGTACAGGAACTAATGAAAAACGGTTTTTT,CASSVAGTGTNEKRFF
few,TRBJ1-2,TRBV20-1,-,13,TGCAGTGTTAGAAGGGACCGAGACTATGGCTACACCTTC,CSVRRDRDYGYTF
few,TRBJ2-7,TRBV7-9,TRBD2,13,TGTGCCAGCAGCGGGACTACCACAGACGAGCAGTACTTC,CASSGTTTDEQYF
-,TRBJ1-2,TRBV12-3/TRBV12-4,TRBD1,14,TGTGCCAGCAGTCCGGGACAGGGGGAACATGGCTACACCTTC,CASSPGQGEHGYTF
-,TRBJ1-5,TRBV7-6,-,13,TGTGCCAGCAGCTTAAAAGGGGGTCAGCCCCAGCATTTT,CASSLKGGQPQHF
few,TRBJ2-1,TRBV2,TRBD2,12,TGTGCCAGCACCAGCGGGATGATTGAGCAGTTCTTC,CASTSGMIEQFF
few,TRBJ2-7,TRBV29-1,-,13,TGCAGCGCATGTGGGACTGACGGCTACGAGCAGTACTTC,CSACGTDGYEQYF
-,TRBJ2-2,TRBV15,-,16,TGTGCCACCAGCAGAGATCCGGGAGCGGACACCGGGGAGCTGTTTTTT,CATSRDPGADTGELFF
-,TRBJ2-1,TRBV20-1,-,11,TGCAGTGCTAGAGAAGGGGAGATTCCGTTCTTC,CSAREGEIPFF
-,TRBJ2-1,TRBV7-9,TRBD2,16,TGTGCCAGCAGCCCGAAACTAGCGGGACGGGGCGATGAGCAGTTCTTC,CASSPKLAGRGDEQFF
-,TRBJ2-5,TRBV7-2,TRBD2,16,TGTGCCAGCAGCTTAAGACGACTAGCGGGAGTTGAGACCCAGTACTTC,CASSLRRLAGVETQYF
once,TRBJ2-3,TRBV7-2,TRBD2,18,TGTGCCAGCAGCTTAGGGCCGGGACTAGCGGGATGGAGAGATACGCAGTATTTT,CASSLGPGLAGWRDTQYF
-,TRBJ2-6,TRBV20-1,-,17,TGCAGTGCTAGTGGGCAGGAGTACCTCTCTGGGGCCAACGTCCTGACTTTC,CSASGQEYLSGANVLTF
-,TRBJ2-4,TRBV7-2,TRBD2,17,TGTGCCCGCAGCTTAGCGGTTACTAGCGGATTAAAAAACATTCAGTACTTC,CARSLAVTSGLKNIQYF
few,TRBJ1-2,TRBV28,-,16,TGTGCCAGCAGTCCTCTCGGGAAGGGGAAGCGGTATGGCTACACCTTC,CASSPLGKGKRYGYTF
few,TRBJ1-1,TRBV4-2,TRBD1,15,TGTGCCAGCAGCCAAGTGACAGGGATGAACACTGAAGCTTTCTTT,CASSQVTGMNTEAFF
-,TRBJ2-1,TRBV28,TRBD2,15,TGTGCCAGCAGGAAGCAGGGACTAGCGGTCAATGAGCAGTTCTTC,CASRKQGLAVNEQFF
few,TRBJ2-7,TRBV3-1,-,14,TGTGCCAGCAGCCAAGACTGGGCCTCCTACGAGCAGTACTTC,CASSQDWASYEQYF
few,TRBJ2-3,TRBV7-7,-,13,TGTGCTAGCAGCTCAGGGTGGATAGATACGCAGTATTTT,CASSSGWIDTQYF
-,TRBJ1-5,TRBV28,-,14,TGTGCCAGCAGCTACCTGAGGGACAATCAGCCCCAGCATTTT,CASSYLRDNQPQHF
-,TRBJ2-1,TRBV4-3,TRBD2,15,TGCGCCAGCAGCCTGGGACTAGCCGTATTGGGTGAGCAGTTCTTC,CASSLGLAVLGEQFF
few,TRBJ2-7,TRBV5-1,-,16,TGCGCCAGCAGCTTGGTGGGGGTCGGCGTCACCTACGAGCAGTACTTC,CASSLVGVGVTYEQYF
-,TRBJ2-7,TRBV15,-,14,TGTGCCACCAGCAGAGGTTCCGCGAGCTACGAGCAGTACTTC,CATSRGSASYEQYF
-,TRBJ2-7,TRBV20-1,TRBD2,15,TGCAGTGCAAAGTCCGCCTTTAGCGGGGGCTACGAGCAGTACTTC,CSAKSAFSGGYEQYF
-,TRBJ2-3,TRBV7-2,-,17,TGTGCCAGCAGCCCCGCCTTCTTAGCGGTCACCACAGATACGCAGTATTTT,CASSPAFLAVTTDTQYF
-,TRBJ1-2,TRBV28,-,13,TGTGCCAGCAGTCAGACACCTCGCTATGGCTACACCTTC,CASSQTPRYGYTF
-,TRBJ1-1,TRBV30,-,15,TGTGCCTGGAGGCCCCCCACAGGAACATACACTGAAGCTTTCTTT,CAWRPPTGTYTEAFF
few,TRBJ2-3,TRBV20-1,TRBD2,19,TGCAGTGCCCCTATGGGGCTAGCGGGAGGGCCCTCGAGCACAGATACGCAGTATTTT,CSAPMGLAGGPSSTDTQYF
-,TRBJ2-7,TRBV12-3/TRBV12-4,TRBD1,17,TGTGCCAGCAGTTTATACCGCCGGAGGACAGGTATATACGAGCAGTACTTC,CASSLYRRRTGIYEQYF
few,TRBJ2-5,TRBV18,-,13,TGTGCCAGCTCACCAGGGATCCAAGAGACCCAGTACTTC,CASSPGIQETQYF
-,TRBJ1-2,TRBV5-1,TRBD1,14,TGCGCCAGCAGCTCACACAGGGGCGTCTATGGCTACACCTTC,CASSSHRGVYGYTF
-,TRBJ2-1,TRBV11-2,-,15,TGTGCCAGCAGCTTAGTGTACACCAGCTACAATGAGCAGTTCTTC,CASSLVYTSYNEQFF
-,TRBJ2-4,TRBV20-1,-,13,TGCAGTGCTAGACTGGACAGTGGGAACATTCAGTACTTC,CSARLDSGNIQYF
-,TRBJ2-7,TRBV12-3/TRBV12-4,-,15,TGTGCCAGCAGTTTAGCGACGTGGAGACGAGGCGAGCAGTACTTC,CASSLATWRRGEQYF
-,TRBJ2-1,TRBV4-1,-,13,TGCGCCAGCAGCCAAGTAAAGCGGGATGAGCAGTTCTTC,CASSQVKRDEQFF
few,TRBJ2-3,TRBV10-3,-,14,TGTGCCATCAGTGAGGACCCTAGCACAGATACGCAGTATTTT,CAISEDPSTDTQYF
-,TRBJ1-2,TRBV10-3,-,14,TGTGCCATCGGTGACGGTGGGGGTTACTATGGCTACACCTTC,CAIGDGGGYYGYTF
-,TRBJ1-5,TRBV6-5,-,15,TGTGCCAGCAGTACCCGTAAGGATAGCAATCAGCCCCAGCATTTT,CASSTRKDSNQPQHF
few,TRBJ2-1,TRBV12-3/TRBV12-4,-,15,TGTGCCAGCAAAATGCAAGGGGGGGCGGGGGTCGAGCAGTTCTTC,CASKMQGGAGVEQFF
-,TRBJ1-5,TRBV4-1,TRBD1,16,TGCGCCAGCAGCCAAGCACCGGGACAGGGTAATCAGCCCCAGCATTTT,CASSQAPGQGNQPQHF
-,TRBJ2-3,TRBV4-1,TRBD2,19,TGCGCCAGCAGCCAAAAAAAGGGTGTGGCTAGCGGCGGGACAGATACGCAGTATTTT,CASSQKKGVASGGTDTQYF
-,TRBJ1-1,TRBV20-1,-,13,TGCAGTGCTAGTATCGGCATTATGACTGAAGCTTTCTTT,CSASIGIMTEAFF
-,TRBJ2-1,TRBV7-9,-,15,TGTGCCAGCAGCCTATCCGGGACTCCCCCCGATGAGCAGTTCTTC,CASSLSGTPPDEQFF
-,TRBJ1-2,TRBV6-6,TRBD1,16,TGTGCCAGCAGCCCCGGGACAGGGGTAGCTAACTATGGCTACACCTTC,CASSPGTGVANYGYTF
once,TRBJ1-2,TRBV28,-,14,TGTGCCAGCAAACAAAATGGGGTGTCCTATGGCTACACCTTC,CASKQNGVSYGYTF